Given below is one T cell receptor (beta chain) in context. Its antigen is unidentified. The CDR3 is 14 residues long. The V gene lost 3 bases and the J gene lost 10 bases, with 21 bases spanning the gap. Germline lookup yields CDR1 SQVTM and CDR2 ANQGSEA. This entry comes from a study of cytotoxic CD8 clonotypes in ibrutinib-treated CLL. Measured with immunoSEQ multiplex PCR; TCRdb has only the in-frame clones, and not every one. The table includes around 52,000 clones, 56% detected once. Findings and caveats of the study: Researchers report that baseline clonality outpaced age-matched healthy donors and tracked circulating CD8+ T-cell counts. Public clonotypes were rare and shrank or held steady on treatment. A rise in clonality was seen at ibrutinib response, and a fall back toward baseline was seen at progression.

The sequenced sample was PBMCs, obtained after 24 months of ibrutinib treatment. The V call is TRBV29-1, the J call TRBJ1-1; D might be TRBD1 (6 bases). This clonotype originated in a human donor with chronic lymphocytic leukemia. CDR3 region: CSVDGAGVPGGAFF. The CDR3 DNA reads TGCAGCGTTGACGGGGCAGGGGTCCCGGGCGGAGCTTTCTTT. Drawing the rest from reference TRBV29-1 and TRBJ1-1, the complete variable domain is SAVISQKPSRDICQRGTSLTIQCQVDSQVTMMFWYRQQPGQSLTLIATANQGSEATYESGFVIDKFPISRPNLTFSTLTVSNMSPEDSSIYLCSVDGAGVPGGAFFGQGTRLTVV.